This T cell receptor beta chain was found in a study of T-cell reconstitution after alpha-beta-depleted transplantation in children. This CDR3 is 13 amino acids long. With 5 bases clipped from V and 5 bases from J, the junction kept 6 bases outside the gene matches. The V gene's germline CDR1 is GTSNPN and CDR2 SVGIG (reference sequence). This sample's TCRbeta library carried unique molecular identifier barcodes. MiXCR, run by TCRdb on the PCR reads, gives a single entry per CDR3 protein. The sample records under 450,000 distinct CDR3 sequences, about an eighth being singletons. The receptor's source is a human donor who donated a stem cell graft to a child with Fanconi anemia. This chain links TRBV30 with TRBJ1-5; 7 nucleotides agree with TRBD1. The material sequenced was PBMCs, taken from the stem cell graft. CDR3 sequence reads: CAWHSGGDQPQHF. The DNA of the CDR3 is TGTGCCTGGCACTCAGGGGGTGATCAGCCCCAGCATTTT. Variable domain in full (rest from reference TRBV30 and TRBJ1-5): SQTIHQWPATLVQPVGSPLSLECTVEGTSNPNLYWYRQAAGRGLQLLFYSVGIGQISSEVPQNLSASRPQDRQFILSSKKLLLSDSGFYLCAWHSGGDQPQHFGDGTRLSIL.